These 12 T cell receptor beta chains were all obtained from the same sample, sequenced in a study of blood T cell repertoires in COVID-19 (dated by TCRdb to the early 2020s). Libraries were prepared through the immunoSEQ multiplex PCR assay. In its TCRdb copy, this immuneACCESS table keeps in-frame sequences only and misses some clones. Where compared with another copy, unresolved V genes explain less than half of these, and the others have no known cause. Across this sample there are around 300,000 clones, with less than 90% seen only once. The ten top clones hold 3% of the sample. Material: PBMCs or T cells enriched from blood (not recorded which). The receptors were gathered from a woman in her 50s who had recovered from COVID-19.

This clone was recorded only once. V and J are TRBV11-2 and TRBJ2-1; D gene ambiguous. Germline V gene data show CDR1 as SGHAT and CDR2 as FQNNGV. The CDR3 spans 13 residues. Between the trimmed V and J ends, which lost 3 bases and 7 bases, there was a span of 10 bases. DNA for the CDR3: TGTGCCAGCAGCTTGGCCGTCATTAATGAGCAGTTCTTC. This gives the protein CASSLAVINEQFF. Full variable domain (missing parts from reference TRBV11-2 and TRBJ2-1): EAGVAQSPRYKIIEKRQSVAFWCNPISGHATLYWYQQILGQGPKLLIQFQNNGVVDDSQLPKDRFSAERLKGVDSTLKIQPAKLEDSAVYLCASSLAVINEQFFGPGTRLTVL.

The chain joins TRBV10-1 to TRBJ2-7; D unresolved. Germline-derived CDR1 and CDR2 are WNHNN and SYGVQD (reference sequence). The CDR3 contains 14 residues. V was pared by 3 bases and J by 4 bases, with 13 bases between. CDR3 sequence (DNA): TGCGCCAGCAGTGACCCAAACAATTATTACGAGCAGTACTTC. It is translated as CASSDPNNYYEQYF.

J is TRBJ2-5 and V is TRBV5-1; 8 positions match TRBD2. Germline trimming cut 3 bases from V and 3 bases from J; bases unmatched to any gene: 7. This CDR3 has 15 residues. Germline V gene lookup returns CDR1 SGHRS and CDR2 YFSETQ. The CDR3 DNA sequence: TGCGCCAGCAGCTCTGGGGGAGCGGGGGAAGAGACCCAGTACTTC. It encodes CASSSGGAGEETQYF.

V gene TRBV11-2 combines with J gene TRBJ2-7; 11 bases agree with TRBD2. CDR1 and CDR2 (germline): SGHAT, FQNNGV. V lost 1 base and J lost 4; bases outside the gene matches: 3. The CDR3 is made up of 15 amino acids. The CDR3 reads CASSLGLAGSYEQYF. Here the CDR3 DNA reads TGTGCCAGCAGCTTAGGACTAGCGGGAAGTTACGAGCAGTACTTC.

The rearrangement uses TRBV27 and TRBJ1-2; TRBD1 agrees at 7 bases. The CDR3 contains 15 residues. V dropped 2 bases and J dropped 2; count of bases not matched to a gene: 5. Germline values: CDR1 MNHEY, CDR2 SMNVEV (reference sequence). The CDR3 is CASSLEGAGNYGYTF. In DNA form, the CDR3 reads TGTGCCAGCAGTTTAGAGGGGGCAGGGAACTATGGCTACACCTTC.

The chain links TRBV19 to TRBJ2-2; possibly TRBD2 for D (6 bases). This CDR3 has 16 amino acids. In germline, CDR1 is LNHDA, CDR2 SQIVND (reference sequence). V lost 5 bases and J lost 5, with 18 bases in between. CDR3 coding DNA: TGTGCCAGTAGTGACCTGAGGAGCGGAGGGACCGGGGAGCTGTTTTTT. Its translation: CASSDLRSGGTGELFF.

J is TRBJ2-7 and V is TRBV6-5; TRBD2 agrees at 14 bases. Germline V lookup: CDR1 MNHEY, CDR2 SVGAGI. V shed 6 bases, J shed 7 bases, and the junction held 5 bases outside the gene matches. The CDR3 runs to 14 residues. The CDR3 is CASRPGLAGGEQYF. CDR3 in DNA: TGTGCCAGCAGACCTGGACTAGCGGGAGGAGAGCAGTACTTC.

This clone has a single count. This sequence joins TRBV28 and TRBJ2-7, with 7 bases lining up with TRBD2. Germline CDR1 and CDR2: MDHEN and SYDVKM. The CDR3 loop spans 15 amino acids. With V trimmed by 6 bases and J by 3 bases, 11 bases remained unmatched. The CDR3 DNA is TGTGCCAGCAGCCAACATCGACTAGCAGACTACGAGCAGTACTTC. Residues: CASSQHRLADYEQYF.

The chain employs TRBV30 and TRBJ2-7, with 10 bases matching TRBD2. Trimming took 4 bases from V and 3 from J; bases not matched to a gene: 9. Germline-derived CDR1 and CDR2 are GTSNPN and SVGIG (reference sequence). CDR3 size: 15 residues. CDR3 coding DNA: TGTGCCTGGAAATCTTCAGGACTAGCGGTCTACGAGCAGTACTTC. It is translated as CAWKSSGLAVYEQYF.

The rearrangement links TRBV27 to TRBJ1-2; 9 bases align to TRBD1. Germline CDR1 reads MNHEY; CDR2 reads SMNVEV (reference sequence). This CDR3 comprises 14 residues. V shed 3 bases and J 8 bases; nucleotides not matched to a gene: 7. CDR3 region: CASSFGDRGGGYTF. CDR3 nucleotide sequence: TGTGCCAGCAGTTTCGGAGACAGGGGGGGCGGCTACACCTTC.

This chain uses TRBV2 with TRBJ1-1; 8 nucleotides agree with TRBD1. Germline CDR1 reads SNHLY; CDR2 reads FYNNEI. Trimming removed 7 bases from V and 0 bases from J; junction bases left unmatched: 4. This CDR3 contains 14 residues. The CDR3 DNA sequence: TGTGCCAGCACAAGGACAGGGATGAACACTGAAGCTTTCTTT. Translating it yields CASTRTGMNTEAFF.

This clone was picked up a small number of times. This chain joins TRBV28 and TRBJ1-5, with a weak D call TRBD1 (6 bases). V dropped 7 bases and J dropped 5 bases, with 15 bases sitting between them. This CDR3 region has 14 residues. Germline V lookup: CDR1 MDHEN, CDR2 SYDVKM. CDR3 sequence (DNA): TGTGCCAGCATTGCTCCCAGGGGCCATCAGCCCCAGCATTTT. Protein product: CASIAPRGHQPQHF.